Listed here are 14 T cell receptor beta chains from one sample, sequenced in a study of T-cell reconstitution after alpha-beta-depleted transplantation in children. Unique molecular identifiers tagged the TCRbeta library. MiXCR was run by TCRdb on the PCR reads, yielding one entry per CDR3 protein. The sample has under 750,000 distinct CDR3 sequences, around 23% seen once. Material: PBMCs, mostly from graft donor cells, obtained 360 days after TCRalphabeta/CD19-depleted stem cell transplant. Every receptor here comes from a boy younger than two who had a stem cell transplant for acute myeloid leukemia, so the T cells may come from the graft donor.

This clonotype was observed at least ten times. The chain carries TRBV20-1 and TRBJ1-2; 7 bases agree with TRBD1. The CDR3 spans 14 residues. Germline V gene lookup returns CDR1 DFQATT and CDR2 SNEGSKA (reference sequence). J gave up 5 bases and V 2 bases, and 8 bases lay outside the gene matches. DNA of the CDR3: TGCAGTGCTAGACCGGGACAGCTTAGATATGGCTACACCTTC. Residues: CSARPGQLRYGYTF.

The V gene is TRBV12-3 or TRBV12-4, the J gene TRBJ1-4; D is uncertain. The CDR3 totals 14 residues. Trimming pared 3 bases from V and 7 bases from J, leaving 12 bases between. CDR3 loop: CASSFNLGGEKLFF. The CDR3 nucleotides are TGTGCCAGCAGTTTTAACCTTGGAGGTGAAAAACTGTTTTTT.

DNA for the CDR3: TGTGCCTGGGAGACAGGGGCGACCTACGAGCAGTACTTC. It encodes CAWETGATYEQYF. The chain employs TRBV30 and TRBJ2-7; 8 bases fit TRBD1. Trimming removed 5 bases from V and 2 bases from J; junction bases left unmatched: 5. The CDR3 runs to 13 residues. CDR1 is GTSNPN and CDR2 is SVGIG in the germline V gene (reference sequence).

In this sample, this clonotype turned up a few times. This chain links TRBV20-1 with TRBJ2-2; 8 bases are a match to TRBD1. V was clipped by 1 base and J by 1 base; unmatched bases: 8. The CDR3 runs 17 residues. In germline, CDR1 is DFQATT, CDR2 SNEGSKA (reference sequence). In nucleotides, the CDR3 is TGCAGTGCTAGAGCCCAAGACAGGGGATGGAACACCGGGGAGCTGTTTTTT. This translates into CSARAQDRGWNTGELFF.

In this sample, this clonotype turned up many times. This chain connects TRBV14 to TRBJ2-1; no definite D call. Germline-derived CDR1 and CDR2 are SGHDN and FVKESK. The V and J ends lost 4 bases and 10 bases respectively, with 23 bases between them. This CDR3 region has 16 residues. The CDR3 loop reads CASSPEFWSSTIEQFF. CDR3 nucleotides: TGTGCCAGCAGCCCCGAGTTCTGGAGTTCAACGATCGAGCAGTTCTTC. The entire variable domain, with the rest obtained from reference TRBV14 and TRBJ2-1, is as follows: EAGVTQFPSHSVIEKGQTVTLRCDPISGHDNLYWYRRVMGKEIKFLLHFVKESKQDESGMPNNRFLAERTGGTYSTLKVQPAELEDSGVYFCASSPEFWSSTIEQFFGPGTRLTVL.

This clonotype was counted only a few times. The chain uses TRBV6-5 and TRBJ2-5, with 11 bases identical to TRBD2. Germline loops: CDR1 MNHEY, CDR2 SVGAGI. J gave up 4 bases and V 1 base, and 8 bases lay outside the gene matches. This CDR3 comprises 17 residues. The chain's CDR3 is CASSYFLAGGGRETQYF. The CDR3 bases are TGTGCCAGCAGTTACTTTCTAGCGGGGGGCGGGAGAGAGACCCAGTACTTC.

This chain connects TRBV20-1 to TRBJ2-1, with 10 nucleotides matching TRBD2. Germline trimming cut 4 bases from V and 7 bases from J; bases unmatched to any gene: 10. Germline lookup yields CDR1 DFQATT and CDR2 SNEGSKA (reference sequence). The CDR3 has 15 amino acids. The CDR3 here is CSANQIAGGRNEQFF. The CDR3 coding sequence is TGCAGTGCTAATCAGATAGCGGGGGGAAGGAATGAGCAGTTCTTC.

V gene TRBV5-1 combines with J gene TRBJ1-1; D not resolved. The CDR3 extends over 14 amino acids. CDR1 SGHRS and CDR2 YFSETQ come from the germline V gene. The V end was cut by 0 bases, the J end by 5 bases, with 11 bases between. CDR3 sequence: CASSLGRRETEAFF. The CDR3 nucleotides are TGCGCCAGCAGCTTGGGCAGGAGAGAAACTGAAGCTTTCTTT.

The chain has TRBV11-2 and TRBJ2-7; no clear D. V was clipped by 5 bases and J by 4 bases, with 21 bases between them. Per germline, CDR1 SGHAT and CDR2 FQNNGV. The CDR3 extends over 16 amino acids. The CDR3 DNA sequence: TGTGCCAGCAGCCCAGTCTGGCCGGCAGGTGAGTACGAGCAGTACGTC. Protein: CASSPVWPAGEYEQYV.

The gene calls are TRBV27 and TRBJ2-7; D is ambiguous. Per germline, CDR1 MNHEY and CDR2 SMNVEV (reference sequence). The CDR3 is made up of 15 amino acids. V was clipped by 7 bases and J by 4 bases, with 20 bases between them. The CDR3 nucleotides are TGTGCCAGCACCAGTAAGGACGGGCGCTATTACGAGCAGTACTTC. It translates to CASTSKDGRYYEQYF.

This clonotype was observed a few times. This chain uses TRBV29-1 with TRBJ2-5; D gene unclear. Germline values: CDR1 SQVTM, CDR2 ANQGSEA. This CDR3 comprises 13 residues. The V end lost 5 bases, the J end lost 5 bases, and 15 bases lay between the germline ends. CDR3 loop: CSVKNRLGETQYF. The CDR3 coding sequence is TGCAGCGTTAAAAACCGACTGGGCGAGACCCAGTACTTC. Full variable domain (remainder filled in from reference TRBV29-1 and TRBJ2-5): SAVISQKPSRDICQRGTSLTIQCQVDSQVTMMFWYRQQPGQSLTLIATANQGSEATYESGFVIDKFPISRPNLTFSTLTVSNMSPEDSSIYLCSVKNRLGETQYFGPGTRLLVL.

V and J are TRBV28 and TRBJ1-4; the D is unclear. CDR1 MDHEN and CDR2 SYDVKM come from the germline V gene. Trimming stripped 3 bases from V and 3 bases from J, with 5 bases between. This CDR3 is 13 amino acids long. The CDR3 sequence: CASSFPSNEKLFF. CDR3 in DNA: TGTGCCAGCAGTTTTCCCTCTAATGAAAAACTGTTTTTT.

This clonotype was found many times. For the CDR3, the DNA is TGCAGTGCAACAGGGGGCGCAGGGGCCAACGTCCTGACTTTC. It specifies CSATGGAGANVLTF. J is TRBJ2-6 and V is TRBV20-1, with 9 positions matching TRBD1. J gave up 4 bases and V 6 bases, and 4 bases lay outside the gene matches. The germline V gene encodes CDR1 DFQATT and CDR2 SNEGSKA (reference sequence). The CDR3 has 14 amino acids.

This clonotype was seen a few times. The V and J genes are TRBV5-6 and TRBJ1-2; tentative D call: TRBD1 (6 bases). The germline V and J ends were trimmed by 4 bases and 0 bases, with 13 bases remaining between them. The CDR3 length is 15 residues. Germline V gives CDR1 SGHDT, CDR2 YYEEEE. DNA of the CDR3: TGTGCCAGCAGCGAGATGGGGGCCCCTAACTATGGCTACACCTTC. It specifies CASSEMGAPNYGYTF.